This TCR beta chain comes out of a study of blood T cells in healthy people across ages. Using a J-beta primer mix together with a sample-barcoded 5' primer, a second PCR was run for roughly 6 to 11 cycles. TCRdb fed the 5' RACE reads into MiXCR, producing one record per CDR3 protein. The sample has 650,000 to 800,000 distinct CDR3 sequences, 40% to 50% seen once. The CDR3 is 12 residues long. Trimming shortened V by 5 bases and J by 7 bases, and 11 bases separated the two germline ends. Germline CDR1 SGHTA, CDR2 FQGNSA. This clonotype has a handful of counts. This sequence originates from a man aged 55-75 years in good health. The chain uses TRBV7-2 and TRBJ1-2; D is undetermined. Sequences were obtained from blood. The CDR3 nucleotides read TGTGCCAGCAGCCCCCCCCGGAGTGGCTACACCTTC. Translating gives CASSPPRSGYTF.